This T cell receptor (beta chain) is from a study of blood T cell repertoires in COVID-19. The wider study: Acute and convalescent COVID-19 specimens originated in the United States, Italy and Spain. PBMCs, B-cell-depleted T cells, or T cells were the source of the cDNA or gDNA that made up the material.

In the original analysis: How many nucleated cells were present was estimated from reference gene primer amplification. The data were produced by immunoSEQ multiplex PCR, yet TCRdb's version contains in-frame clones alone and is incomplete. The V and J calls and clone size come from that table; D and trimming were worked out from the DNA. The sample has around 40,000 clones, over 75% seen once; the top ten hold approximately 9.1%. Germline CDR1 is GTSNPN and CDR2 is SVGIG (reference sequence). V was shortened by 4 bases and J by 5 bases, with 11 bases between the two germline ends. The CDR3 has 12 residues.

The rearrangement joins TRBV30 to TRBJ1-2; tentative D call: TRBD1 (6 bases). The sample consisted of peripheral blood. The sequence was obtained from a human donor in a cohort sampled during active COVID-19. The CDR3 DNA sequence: TGTGCCTGGAATTTTCAGGGGTATGGCTACACCTTC. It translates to CAWNFQGYGYTF.